This entry describes one T cell receptor (beta chain). Antigen specificity is unknown. The sample comes from a study of OX40 agonist ivuxolimab in advanced cancers. Looking at the study overall: Every 2 weeks, ivuxolimab was infused into the patients intravenously at between 0.01 and 10 mg/kg.

Study-level results: CD4+ and CD8+ blood T cells expanded clonally by week 6 at 0.1 to 3.0 mg/kg.

The ends lost 3 bases at V and 1 base at J; junction bases unmatched: 3. CDR1 SQVTM and CDR2 ANQGSEA come from the germline V gene. The CDR3 runs 13 residues. Baseline, cycle 4 day 1, and cycle 7 day 1 were the blood sampling points. Sequencing used immunoSEQ multiplex PCR; TCRdb keeps in-frame clones, though not all of them. Of about 16,000 clones detected, just over 85% appear once; the ten largest clones hold 0.65% to 0.85%. The chain has TRBV29-1 and TRBJ2-7, with 7 positions matching TRBD1. The sample in question was CD4+ or CD8+ T cells sorted from blood, obtained in a trial of the OX40 agonist ivuxolimab. This receptor was obtained from an adult with an advanced solid tumor such as melanoma, head and neck, liver or kidney cancer. The DNA for the CDR3 is TGCAGCGTTGAGACGGGACAGTCCTACGAGCAGTACTTC. Its protein is CSVETGQSYEQYF.